These 28 T cell receptor beta chains were all obtained from the same sample, sequenced in a study of blood T cells in healthy people across ages. Primers used in a second PCR of about 6 to 11 cycles were a sample-barcoded 5' primer and a J-beta primer mix. MiXCR, run by TCRdb on the 5' RACE reads, gives a single entry per CDR3 protein. The sample includes 1,300,000 or so distinct CDR3 sequences, 59% of them seen just once. Sequencing input: blood. Receptors originate from a man aged 18 to 35 in good health.

This clonotype was found once. V is TRBV4-1 and J is TRBJ1-5; D is possibly TRBD1 (5 bases). This CDR3 has 17 amino acids. Trimming took 0 bases from V and 2 from J, leaving 14 bases between them. CDR1 MGHRA and CDR2 YSYEKL come from the germline V gene. In DNA, the CDR3 is TGCGCCAGCAGCCAAGATGTGAACCTGGGGGGCAATCAGCCCCAGCATTTT. Its protein product is CASSQDVNLGGNQPQHF.

The chain recombines TRBV27 with TRBJ2-2; the match to TRBD2 covers 11 bases. The CDR3 loop spans 18 amino acids. V dropped 3 bases and J dropped 4; count of bases not matched to a gene: 10. The germline gives CDR1 MNHEY, CDR2 SMNVEV (reference sequence). CDR3 nucleotides: TGTGCCAGCAGTTTCTATCTTGCTAGCGGGGGGCTCACCGGGGAGCTGTTTTTT. Its translation: CASSFYLASGGLTGELFF.

The table lists this clonotype with a few counts. The chain has TRBV29-1 and TRBJ2-7; the match to TRBD1 covers 9 bases. The CDR3 consists of 15 residues. The V gene's germline CDR1 is SQVTM and CDR2 ANQGSEA. Germline trimming cut 0 bases from V and 2 bases from J; bases unmatched to any gene: 5. The CDR3 loop is CSVEDRDRVTYEQYF. As DNA, the CDR3 is TGCAGCGTTGAAGACCGGGACAGGGTAACCTACGAGCAGTACTTC.

This clonotype occurred a few times. The J gene is TRBJ1-2, the V gene TRBV15; perhaps TRBD1 as D (5 bases). CDR1 is LNHNV, CDR2 YYDKDF, per germline (reference sequence). The CDR3 consists of 14 residues. V was cut by 0 bases and J by 4 bases, with 9 bases left in between. In DNA form, the CDR3 reads TGTGCCACCAGCAGAGAGGGACTCCTCTATGGCTACACCTTC. This gives the protein CATSREGLLYGYTF.

V usage is TRBV5-1 and J usage is TRBJ1-1, with D unclear. The CDR3 runs 15 residues. CDR1 is SGHRS and CDR2 is YFSETQ in the germline V gene. Trimming cost V 0 bases and J 0 bases, with 9 bases left between them. The chain's CDR3 is CASSLVEGVNTEAFF. The CDR3 DNA is TGCGCCAGCAGCTTGGTTGAGGGCGTGAACACTGAAGCTTTCTTT. The entire variable domain, with the rest obtained from reference TRBV5-1 and TRBJ1-1, is as follows: KAGVTQTPRYLIKTRGQQVTLSCSPISGHRSVSWYQQTPGQGLQFLFEYFSETQRNKGNFPGRFSGRQFSNSRSEMNVSTLELGDSALYLCASSLVEGVNTEAFFGQGTRLTVV.

The V gene is TRBV7-9, the J gene TRBJ2-5; 9 bases map to TRBD2. CDR1 is SEHNR, CDR2 FQNEAQ, per germline (reference sequence). The CDR3 consists of 16 residues. With 4 bases clipped from V and 2 bases from J, the junction kept 8 bases outside the gene matches. CDR3 in amino acids: CASSSLTSGAQETQYF. The CDR3 DNA follows: TGTGCCAGCAGCTCCTTGACTAGCGGAGCTCAAGAGACCCAGTACTTC.

This clonotype has just a few counts. The genes are TRBV7-2 and TRBJ2-7; 9 bases match TRBD1. CDR1 SGHTA and CDR2 FQGNSA come from the germline V gene. This CDR3 region has 18 residues. V was pared by 1 base and J by 7 bases, with 17 bases of the junction left unmatched. CDR3 loop: CASSLGPLTTGGIGEQYF. The CDR3, as DNA: TGTGCCAGCAGCTTAGGCCCTTTGACGACAGGGGGAATAGGTGAGCAGTACTTC. Complete variable domain (other parts from reference TRBV7-2 and TRBJ2-7): GAGVSQSPSNKVTEKGKDVELRCDPISGHTALYWYRQSLGQGLEFLIYFQGNSAPDKSGLPSDRFSAERTGGSVSTLTIQRTQQEDSAVYLCASSLGPLTTGGIGEQYFGPGTRLTVT.

This clonotype came up a few times. The chain combines TRBV20-1 with TRBJ2-5; D is unresolved. V lost 0 bases and J 5 bases, leaving 16 bases between the germline ends. The CDR3 sequence is 15 residues long. Germline V gives CDR1 DFQATT, CDR2 SNEGSKA (reference sequence). CDR3 loop: CSARDPEAPPETQYF. DNA of the CDR3: TGCAGTGCTAGAGATCCCGAAGCGCCGCCCGAGACCCAGTACTTC.

A few counts support this clonotype. A read error may produce the germline difference seen at one junction end. The V gene is TRBV3-1, the J gene TRBJ2-4, with 7 bases that match TRBD1. TRBJ2-7 explains the end of the DNA better; the J call may be wrong. The V gene's germline CDR1 is LGHDT and CDR2 YNNKEL (reference sequence). There are 14 residues in the CDR3. The CDR3 protein is CASSQAGGRYEQYF. The CDR3 coding sequence is TGCGCCAGCAGCCAGGCAGGGGGTCGTTACGAGCAGTACTTC.

The chain uses TRBV2 and TRBJ2-7; D gene ambiguous. The V end lost 3 bases, the J end lost 5 bases, and 11 bases lay between the germline ends. The CDR3 is 13 residues long. Looked up from germline, CDR1 is SNHLY and CDR2 is FYNNEI. The DNA for the CDR3 is TGTGCCAGCAGTGACGTATCGACCCACGAGCAGTACTTC. As protein: CASSDVSTHEQYF. The complete variable domain, with remaining parts taken from reference TRBV2 and TRBJ2-7, reads EPEVTQTPSHQVTQMGQEVILRCVPISNHLYFYWYRQILGQKVEFLVSFYNNEISEKSEIFDDQFSVERPDGSNFTLKIRSTKLEDSAMYFCASSDVSTHEQYFGPGTRLTVT.

The rearrangement links TRBV20-1 to TRBJ2-7; D is uncertain. There are 12 residues in the CDR3. Trimming removed 3 bases from V and 3 bases from J, with 9 bases in between. Germline V lookup: CDR1 DFQATT, CDR2 SNEGSKA (reference sequence). The CDR3 coding sequence is TGCAGTGCTAGTACAGAAAACTACGAGCAGTACTTC. Its translation: CSASTENYEQYF.

This chain joins TRBV18 and TRBJ1-2, with D uncertain. The germline V and J ends were trimmed by 6 bases and 0 bases, with 17 bases remaining between them. CDR3 length: 16 residues. Germline V CDR1 and CDR2: KGHSH, LQKENI. CDR3 residues: CASSPSYGTANYGYTF. The CDR3 DNA is TGTGCCAGCTCCCCCTCTTACGGCACAGCTAACTATGGCTACACCTTC. Looking up the rest from reference TRBV18 and TRBJ1-2 gives the full variable domain: NAGVMQNPRHLVRRRGQEARLRCSPMKGHSHVYWYRQLPEEGLKFMVYLQKENIIDESGMPKERFSAEFPKEGPSILRIQQVVRGDSAAYFCASSPSYGTANYGYTFGSGTRLTVV.

This clonotype was observed a handful of times. V usage is TRBV4-1 and J usage is TRBJ2-1; 10 nucleotides line up with TRBD2. The germline gives CDR1 MGHRA, CDR2 YSYEKL. With V trimmed by 7 bases and J by 6 bases, 12 bases remained unmatched. The CDR3 totals 16 residues. CDR3 residues: CASTTGGTSVINEQFF. CDR3 in DNA: TGCGCCAGCACAACCGGCGGGACTAGCGTTATCAATGAGCAGTTCTTC.

The genes are TRBV15 and TRBJ2-2, with unresolved D. V dropped 8 bases and J dropped 2 bases, with 9 bases sitting between them. The CDR3 is 13 residues long. CDR1 is LNHNV and CDR2 is YYDKDF in the germline V gene (reference sequence). CDR3 sequence reads: CATGPINTGELFF. The CDR3 DNA reads TGTGCCACCGGACCAATTAACACCGGGGAGCTGTTTTTT.

This rearrangement joins TRBV20-1 to TRBJ2-7, with D perhaps given as TRBD1 or TRBD2 (5 bases each). The CDR3 extends over 12 amino acids. CDR1 is DFQATT and CDR2 is SNEGSKA in the germline V gene (reference sequence). The V gene lost 5 bases and the J gene lost 2 bases, with 10 bases spanning the gap. The CDR3 sequence is CSAGDAAYEQYF. The CDR3 nucleotides are TGCAGTGCTGGGGACGCTGCCTACGAGCAGTACTTC.

V gene TRBV10-3 combines with J gene TRBJ1-3; D possibly corresponds to TRBD1 (6 bases). CDR3 length equals 17 residues. V was cut by 0 bases and J by 2 bases, with 14 bases left in between. The germline V gene encodes CDR1 ENHRY and CDR2 SYGVKD. DNA for the CDR3: TGTGCCATCAGTGAGTCTCCCCCCACAGGGACTGGAAACACCATATATTTT. It translates to CAISESPPTGTGNTIYF.

CDR3 nucleotide sequence: TGCAGTGCTAATGGGCGGGAGGGACCCTACGAGCAGTACTTC. This sequence encodes CSANGREGPYEQYF. The J gene is TRBJ2-1, the V gene TRBV20-1, with TRBD2 matching 9 bases. The assigned J gene may be wrong: the sequence end matches TRBJ2-7 better. The CDR3 totals 14 residues. CDR1 DFQATT and CDR2 SNEGSKA come from the germline V gene (reference sequence).

The chain uses TRBV28 and TRBJ2-1, with 13 bases identical to TRBD2. CDR3 length: 15 residues. J gave up 10 bases and V 5 bases, and 8 bases lay outside the gene matches. Looked up from germline, CDR1 is MDHEN and CDR2 is SYDVKM. The CDR3 DNA reads TGTGCCAGCAGTGAACTAGCGGGGGGGCCATGGGAGCAGTTCTTC. Protein: CASSELAGGPWEQFF.

CDR3 nucleotide sequence: TGTGCCGGGGGACTCTACAATGAGCAGTTCTTC. This codes for CAGGLYNEQFF. The rearrangement links TRBV12-3 or TRBV12-4 to TRBJ2-1; the D gene is possibly TRBD2 (6 bases). The CDR3 is 11 amino acids. With 11 bases removed from V and 3 bases from J, the gap between germline ends came to 8 bases.

This CDR3 reads CSGAGGVGIQYF. The CDR3 region has the DNA TGCAGTGGCGCTGGGGGGGTGGGCATTCAGTACTTC. The V call is TRBV20-1, the J call TRBJ2-4; 7 nucleotides line up with TRBD2. Trimming took 7 bases from V and 9 from J; bases not matched to a gene: 9. The CDR3 totals 12 residues. CDR1 and CDR2 from the germline V gene are DFQATT and SNEGSKA (reference sequence).

The chain joins TRBV7-2 to TRBJ2-7; no reliable D call. The CDR3 length is 14 residues. With 2 bases removed from V and 0 bases from J, the gap between germline ends came to 8 bases. Germline loops: CDR1 SGHTA, CDR2 FQGNSA. In DNA form, the CDR3 reads TGTGCCAGCAGCTTAAACGTCAACTCCTACGAGCAGTACTTC. Translated, it gives CASSLNVNSYEQYF.

V is TRBV6-5 and J is TRBJ2-1; D is uncertain. Between the trimmed V and J ends, which lost 7 bases and 6 bases, there was a span of 7 bases. Germline V CDR1 and CDR2: MNHEY, SVGAGI. This CDR3 is built from 11 residues. CDR3 sequence: CASTSSNEQFF. In nucleotides, the CDR3 is TGTGCCAGCACGTCTTCCAATGAGCAGTTCTTC.

This rearrangement joins TRBV27 to TRBJ1-2; weak D call: TRBD1 (5 bases). V lost 5 bases, J lost 8 bases, and 24 bases lay in between. The germline V gene has CDR1 MNHEY and CDR2 SMNVEV (reference sequence). There are 16 residues in the CDR3. The DNA for the CDR3 is TGTGCCAGCAGTGGGCTGGGGACCCCCACCGAGGAGGGCTACACCTTC. As protein: CASSGLGTPTEEGYTF.

The chain links TRBV2 to TRBJ2-5, with D maybe TRBD2 (6 bases). The germline V gene encodes CDR1 SNHLY and CDR2 FYNNEI. Trimming left V 1 base short and J 0 bases short, with 9 bases between. The CDR3 runs 15 residues. The CDR3 here is CASSEVGLYQETQYF. The CDR3 DNA sequence: TGTGCCAGCAGTGAAGTGGGACTGTACCAAGAGACCCAGTACTTC.

There are a few counts of this clonotype. The chain uses TRBV6-5 and TRBJ2-3; perhaps D is TRBD1 or TRBD2 (5 bases each). This CDR3 is 15 amino acids long. Germline V gene sequence: CDR1 MNHEY, CDR2 SVGAGI. V gave up 6 bases and J gave up 5 bases, with 18 bases separating them. The CDR3 loop is CASRRGLRVEDTQYF. The CDR3 DNA follows: TGTGCCAGCAGACGGGGCCTCCGAGTGGAAGATACGCAGTATTTT.

The rearrangement uses TRBV29-1 and TRBJ1-4; possible D gene TRBD1, 6 bases. Deletions cut 3 bases from V and 3 bases from J, with 23 bases between. The germline CDR1 and CDR2 sequences are SQVTM and ANQGSEA. The CDR3 covers 18 residues. The CDR3 DNA follows: TGCAGCGTTGAGGGGCCGGCAGGGGTTTCGGGAGCTAATGAAAAACTGTTTTTT. Translating it yields CSVEGPAGVSGANEKLFF.

The gene calls are TRBV3-1 and TRBJ1-2; D might be TRBD1 (5 bases). Germline V CDR1 and CDR2: LGHDT, YNNKEL (reference sequence). Trimming removed 0 bases at V and 7 bases at J, with 18 bases between. CDR3 size: 16 residues. The chain's CDR3 is CASSQDRGRVSFGYTF. The DNA for the CDR3 is TGTGCCAGCAGCCAAGATCGGGGCAGAGTGTCCTTTGGCTACACCTTC.

The chain employs TRBV20-1 and TRBJ2-7, with 8 bases fitting TRBD1. CDR1 DFQATT and CDR2 SNEGSKA come from the germline V gene (reference sequence). V was clipped by 8 bases and J by 5 bases; unmatched bases: 5. The CDR3 contains 11 residues. CDR3 protein: CSPGQGHEQYF. The CDR3 DNA sequence: TGCAGTCCCGGACAGGGCCACGAGCAGTACTTC.